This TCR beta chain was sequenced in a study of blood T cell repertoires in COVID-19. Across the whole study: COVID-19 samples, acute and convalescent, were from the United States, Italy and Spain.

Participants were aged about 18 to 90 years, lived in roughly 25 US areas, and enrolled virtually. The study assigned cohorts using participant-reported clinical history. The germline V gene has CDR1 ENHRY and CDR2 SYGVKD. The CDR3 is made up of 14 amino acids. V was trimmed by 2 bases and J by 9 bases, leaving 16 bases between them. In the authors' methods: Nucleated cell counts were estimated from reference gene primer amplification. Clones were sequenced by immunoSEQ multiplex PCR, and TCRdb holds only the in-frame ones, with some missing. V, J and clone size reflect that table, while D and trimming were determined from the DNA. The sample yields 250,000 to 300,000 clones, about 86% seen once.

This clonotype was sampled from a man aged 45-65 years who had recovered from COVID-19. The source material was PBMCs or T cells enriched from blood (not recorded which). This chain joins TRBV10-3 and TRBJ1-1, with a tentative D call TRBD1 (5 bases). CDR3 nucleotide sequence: TGTGCCATCAGTGAGCCGATTCGACAGCCCAAAGCTTTCTTT. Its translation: CAISEPIRQPKAFF.